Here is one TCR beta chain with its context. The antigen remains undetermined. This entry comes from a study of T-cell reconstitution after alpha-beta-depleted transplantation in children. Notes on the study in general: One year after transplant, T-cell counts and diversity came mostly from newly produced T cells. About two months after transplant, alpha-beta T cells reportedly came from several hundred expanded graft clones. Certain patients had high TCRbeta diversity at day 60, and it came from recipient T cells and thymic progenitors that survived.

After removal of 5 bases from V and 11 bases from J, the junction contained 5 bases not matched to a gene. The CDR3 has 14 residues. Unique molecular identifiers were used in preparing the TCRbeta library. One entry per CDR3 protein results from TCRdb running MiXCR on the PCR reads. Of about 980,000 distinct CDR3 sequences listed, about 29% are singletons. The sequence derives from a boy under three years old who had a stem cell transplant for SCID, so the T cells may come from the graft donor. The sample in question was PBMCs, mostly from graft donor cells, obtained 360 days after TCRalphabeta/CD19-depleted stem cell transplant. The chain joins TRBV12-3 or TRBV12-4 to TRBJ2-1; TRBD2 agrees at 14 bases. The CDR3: CASSPGLAGAQQFF. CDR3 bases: TGTGCCAGCAGTCCGGGACTAGCGGGGGCTCAGCAGTTCTTC.